This T cell receptor beta chain was obtained from a study of shared clonotypes between healthy human individuals. Study-wide points: Clonotype sharing levels among donors were expected to vary with sequencing depth.

At a deep level, the assay was run. In the source study's methods: ImmunoSEQ yielded junction-only sequences lacking quality scores, so filtering differed. Profiled with immunoSEQ multiplex PCR; TCRdb holds only in-frame clones, not every one. The V and J calls and clone size come from that table; D and trimming were worked out from the DNA. The table lists roughly 450,000 clones, 79% of them singletons. With respect to this clone: Its antigen is not known.

V lost 5 bases and J 5 bases, leaving 13 bases between the germline ends. This CDR3 comprises 13 residues. CDR1 and CDR2 (germline): MDHEN, SYDVKM. Unsorted material relied on approximately 90 million PBMCs as the source of genomic DNA. The V and J genes are TRBV28 and TRBJ2-7; a weak D match, TRBD2 (5 bases). The clonotype originates from a woman in her 40s in good health. Some clones in this sample may be carry-over from other donors' samples. The sample was PBMCs. CDR3 region: CASSTRGIDEQYF. In DNA, the CDR3 is TGTGCCAGCAGTACAAGAGGGATTGACGAGCAGTACTTC. Based on the CDR3 plus reference TRBV28 and TRBJ2-7, the full variable domain is DVKVTQSSRYLVKRTGEKVFLECVQDMDHENMFWYRQDPGLGLRLIYFSYDVKMKEKGDIPEGYSVSREKKERFSLILESASTNQTSMYLCASSTRGIDEQYFGPGTRLTVT.